This TCR beta chain was profiled in a study of blood T cell repertoires in COVID-19. Study context: Acute and convalescent COVID-19 specimens originated in the United States, Italy and Spain. Sources were T cells, B-cell-depleted T cells, or PBMCs; the material itself was cDNA or gDNA.

CDR1 and CDR2 (germline): LNHDA, SQIVND (reference sequence). The germline V and J ends were trimmed by 9 bases and 5 bases, with 10 bases remaining between them. The CDR3 runs 12 residues. Original methodology: Quantification of nucleated cells was approximated via reference gene primer amplification. Sequenced by immunoSEQ multiplex PCR; TCRdb stores in-frame clones only, minus some. V and J calls plus clone size are reproduced from that table; the DNA served to infer D and trimming. This table has 310,000 or so clones, 70% to 90% appearing once. The sequenced sample consisted of peripheral blood. The rearrangement uses TRBV19 and TRBJ2-2; D gene ambiguous. The clonotype was recovered from a man between 65 and 85 years old with acute or convalescent COVID-19. In DNA, the CDR3 is TGTGCCAGCAACGAACGGACCGGGGAGCTGTTTTTT. It translates to CASNERTGELFF.